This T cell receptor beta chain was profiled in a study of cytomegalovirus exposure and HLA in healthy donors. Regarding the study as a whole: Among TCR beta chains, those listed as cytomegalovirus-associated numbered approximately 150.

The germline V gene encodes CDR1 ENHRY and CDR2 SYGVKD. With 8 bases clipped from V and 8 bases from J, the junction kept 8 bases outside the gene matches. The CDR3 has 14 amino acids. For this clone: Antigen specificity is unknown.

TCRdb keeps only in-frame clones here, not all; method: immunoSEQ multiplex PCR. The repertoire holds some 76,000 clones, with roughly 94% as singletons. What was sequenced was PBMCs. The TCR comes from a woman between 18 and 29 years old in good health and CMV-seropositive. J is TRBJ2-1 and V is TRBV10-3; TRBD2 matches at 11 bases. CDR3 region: CAIGNSGGGDEQFF. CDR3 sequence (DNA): TGTGCCATCGGGAATAGCGGGGGGGGCGATGAGCAGTTCTTC.